This TCR beta chain was observed in a study of control samples from healthy donors and cancer patients. Clones were read by immunoSEQ multiplex PCR, and TCRdb kept only the in-frame ones, dropping some. Of about 85,000 clones in the sample, 90% were seen once. Germline V gene sequence: CDR1 SGDLS, CDR2 YYNGEE. Trimming removed 0 bases at V and 7 bases at J, with 10 bases between. This CDR3 is 14 amino acids long. The rearrangement joins TRBV9 to TRBJ1-4; D is undetermined. The sequence came from a young woman in good health. Sample: blood. The CDR3 region is CASSVDRLGEKLFF. The DNA of the CDR3 is TGTGCCAGCAGCGTAGATCGTCTTGGTGAAAAACTGTTTTTT.